Shown below are 18 T cell receptor beta chains from a single sample sequenced in a study of blood T cells in healthy people across ages. Together with a sample-barcoded 5' primer, a J-beta primer mix was included in a second PCR lasting roughly 6 to 12 cycles. TCRdb independently ran MiXCR on the 5' RACE reads; one entry per CDR3 protein. The sample has fewer than 2 million distinct CDR3 sequences; approximately 39% are singletons. Sequenced material: blood. These receptors were obtained from a human donor in good health.

The rearrangement joins TRBV4-1 to TRBJ2-1; D possibly matches TRBD1 or TRBD2 (5 bases each). V was clipped by 0 bases and J by 5 bases, with 11 bases between them. CDR1 MGHRA and CDR2 YSYEKL come from the germline V gene. There are 15 residues in the CDR3. The CDR3 reads CASSQDGTANNEQFF. CDR3 nucleotides: TGCGCCAGCAGCCAAGACGGGACCGCTAACAATGAGCAGTTCTTC.

The chain is built from TRBV12-3 or TRBV12-4 and TRBJ2-3; D may be TRBD1 or TRBD2 (5 bases each). CDR3 size: 13 residues. The V gene lost 8 bases and the J gene lost 10 bases, with 19 bases spanning the gap. CDR3 loop: CASGSRDGTAQYF. CDR3 DNA: TGTGCCAGCGGTTCCCGTGACGGGACGGCGCAGTATTTT.

The V and J genes are TRBV6-1 and TRBJ2-2; D perhaps matches TRBD2 (6 bases). The CDR3 totals 15 residues. The V end lost 7 bases, the J end lost 4 bases, and 16 bases lay between the germline ends. The V gene's germline CDR1 is MNHNS and CDR2 SASEGT. In DNA, the CDR3 is TGTGCCAGCAACCCCACGGGGGTTGGCACCGGGGAGCTGTTTTTT. Translated, it gives CASNPTGVGTGELFF.

This clonotype was seen only a few times. The chain combines TRBV28 with TRBJ2-7, with 7 positions matching TRBD1. Looked up from germline, CDR1 is MDHEN and CDR2 is SYDVKM. CDR3 size: 13 residues. Trimming cost V 6 bases and J 5 bases; bases outside gene matches: 7. The CDR3 spells CASSRQGTDEQYF. For the CDR3, the DNA is TGTGCCAGCAGCCGACAGGGTACCGACGAGCAGTACTTC.

A word on this clonotype: It may be a read error: a sequence one base away is much more abundant. The gene calls are TRBV10-3 and TRBJ2-4; 10 nucleotides line up with TRBD1. The J call is uncertain, as TRBJ2-7 better fits the DNA end. There are 15 residues in the CDR3. The germline V gene has CDR1 ENHRY and CDR2 SYGVKD. The CDR3 protein is CAISVSRDRGDEQYF. For the CDR3, the DNA is TGTGCCATCAGTGTCTCCCGGGACAGGGGTGACGAGCAGTACTTC.

This clonotype has more than one count but fewer than ten. The rearrangement joins TRBV3-1 to TRBJ1-1; maybe TRBD1 (5 bases). V lost 4 bases and J lost 4, with 13 bases in between. The CDR3 spans 14 residues. Germline CDR1 is LGHDT and CDR2 is YNNKEL (reference sequence). DNA for the CDR3: TGTGCCAGCAGCCCCGGGGACGGGGGCACTGAAGCTTTCTTT. This codes for CASSPGDGGTEAFF.

The chain carries TRBV12-3 or TRBV12-4 and TRBJ1-2; 7 bases match TRBD1. The J segment lost 2 bases and the V segment lost 8 bases, leaving 2 bases of the junction unmatched. The CDR3 is 12 amino acids. CDR3 nucleotide sequence: TGTGCCAGCTTACAGGGGAACTATGGCTACACCTTC. It codes for CASLQGNYGYTF.

The chain joins TRBV18 to TRBJ1-2; tentatively, D is TRBD1 (6 bases). V dropped 0 bases and J dropped 3 bases, with 11 bases sitting between them. The CDR3 has 15 amino acids. The germline gives CDR1 KGHSH, CDR2 LQKENI. CDR3 residues: CASSPPTGGDYGYTF. The CDR3 region has the DNA TGTGCCAGCTCACCACCTACGGGGGGCGACTATGGCTACACCTTC.

This clonotype was observed a few times. V gene TRBV7-3 combines with J gene TRBJ2-7, with 7 bases aligning to TRBD1. The CDR3 consists of 13 residues. Per germline, CDR1 SGHTA and CDR2 FQGTGA. V was clipped by 7 bases and J by 2 bases; unmatched bases: 5. This CDR3 is CASNSDRAYEQYF. In nucleotides, the CDR3 is TGTGCCAGCAACTCCGACAGGGCCTACGAGCAGTACTTC.

The rearrangement links TRBV6-5 to TRBJ1-5, with 9 bases fitting TRBD1. Germline CDR1 is MNHEY and CDR2 is SVGAGI. The V gene end was trimmed by 5 bases and the J gene end by 7 bases; junction bases not matched to a gene: 6. CDR3 length: 14 residues. CDR3 DNA sequence: TGTGCCAGCAGTCAGACAGGGGGAAAGCAGCCCCAGCATTTT. It encodes CASSQTGGKQPQHF.

The chain couples TRBV5-1 to TRBJ1-4; 7 nucleotides match TRBD1. The CDR3 runs to 15 residues. Per germline, CDR1 SGHRS and CDR2 YFSETQ. Unmatched junction bases numbered 5, after V lost 1 base and J lost 5 bases. The CDR3 spells CASSLTGTVNEKLFF. Here the CDR3 DNA reads TGCGCCAGCAGCTTGACCGGGACAGTGAATGAAAAACTGTTTTTT.

This clonotype turned up a few times. The rearrangement joins TRBV5-1 to TRBJ1-1; 11 bases agree with TRBD1. The CDR3 loop spans 15 amino acids. The junction had 9 bases not matched to a gene; V was cut back by 7 bases and J by 4 bases. Germline V gene sequence: CDR1 SGHRS, CDR2 YFSETQ. The CDR3 sequence: CASHSTGTGGTEAFF. The CDR3 DNA reads as TGCGCCAGCCACTCTACCGGGACAGGGGGCACTGAAGCTTTCTTT.

The genes are TRBV10-3 and TRBJ2-7, with a weak D call TRBD1 (5 bases). The CDR3 spans 12 residues. V was shortened by 7 bases and J by 3 bases, with 10 bases between the two germline ends. Per the germline V gene, CDR1 is ENHRY and CDR2 is SYGVKD. CDR3 DNA sequence: TGTGCCATCAACGTCGACAGCTACGAGCAGTACTTC. As protein: CAINVDSYEQYF.

This chain connects TRBV20-1 to TRBJ2-7, with TRBD2 identical over 15 bases. Germline CDR1 and CDR2: DFQATT and SNEGSKA (reference sequence). V was pared by 7 bases and J by 6 bases, with 4 bases of the junction left unmatched. The CDR3 is 13 amino acids. The chain's CDR3 is CSVGLAGGGEQYF. CDR3 nucleotide sequence: TGCAGTGTCGGACTAGCGGGGGGGGGCGAGCAGTACTTC.

In its sample, this clonotype was seen a few times. The genes are TRBV4-2 and TRBJ2-7, with D unresolved. Trimming took off 4 bases at V and 3 bases at J, with 13 bases between the two ends. Per the germline V gene, CDR1 is LGHNA and CDR2 is YNFKEQ. CDR3 length equals 14 residues. CDR3 protein: CASSPRIQFYEQYF. CDR3 nucleotides: TGTGCCAGCAGCCCCAGAATTCAGTTCTACGAGCAGTACTTC.

The J gene is TRBJ2-7, the V gene TRBV2; D remains unclear. Germline V gene data show CDR1 as SNHLY and CDR2 as FYNNEI. The CDR3 has 12 amino acids. V lost 1 base and J lost 6, with 7 bases in between. The DNA for the CDR3 is TGTGCCAGCAGTGAAGGGGTCTTCGAGCAGTACTTC. Translated, it gives CASSEGVFEQYF.

This clonotype was seen a handful of times. This rearrangement joins TRBV6-5 to TRBJ2-1, with 10 positions matching TRBD1. Germline trimming cut 0 bases from V and 8 bases from J; bases unmatched to any gene: 10. Per the germline V gene, CDR1 is MNHEY and CDR2 is SVGAGI. The CDR3 spans 17 residues. For the CDR3, the DNA is TGTGCCAGCAGTTACTCACCGGGACAGGGGTCTTCGGATGAGCAGTTCTTC. Translation: CASSYSPGQGSSDEQFF.

This clonotype was found a few times. The chain links TRBV27 to TRBJ1-5, with a tentative D call TRBD1 (5 bases). V shed 4 bases and J shed 4 bases, with 14 bases lying between them. Per the germline V gene, CDR1 is MNHEY and CDR2 is SMNVEV (reference sequence). This CDR3 comprises 15 residues. The CDR3: CASSSTWDLNQPQHF. CDR3 in DNA: TGTGCCAGCAGTTCTACATGGGACCTAAATCAGCCCCAGCATTTT.